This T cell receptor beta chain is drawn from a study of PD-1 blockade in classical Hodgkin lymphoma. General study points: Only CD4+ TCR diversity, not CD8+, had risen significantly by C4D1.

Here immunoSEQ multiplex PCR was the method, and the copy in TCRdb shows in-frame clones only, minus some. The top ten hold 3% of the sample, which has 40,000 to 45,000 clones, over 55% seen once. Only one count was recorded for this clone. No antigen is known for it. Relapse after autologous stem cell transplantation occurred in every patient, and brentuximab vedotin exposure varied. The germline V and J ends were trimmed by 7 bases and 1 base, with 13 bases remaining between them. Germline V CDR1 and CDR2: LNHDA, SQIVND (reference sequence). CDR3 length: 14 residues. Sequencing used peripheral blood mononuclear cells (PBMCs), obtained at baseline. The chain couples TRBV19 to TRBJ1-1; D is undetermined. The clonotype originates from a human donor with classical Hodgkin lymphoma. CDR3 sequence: CASKSLTENTEAFF. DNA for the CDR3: TGTGCCAGTAAATCTTTGACCGAGAACACTGAAGCTTTCTTT.